This T cell receptor beta chain originates from a study of T cells in Graves' hyperthyroidism and ophthalmopathy. Whole-study results and caveats: Stable hyperthyroidism and ophthalmopathy were separated using 13 V-J signatures.

Turning to this clonotype: The target antigen is unknown.

The CDR3 regions of TCR beta were amplified from RNA transcripts. HTBI primers were used for first-round RT-PCR of the TCR CDR3. TCRdb reprocessed the multiplex PCR reads via MiXCR and lists one record per CDR3 protein. The profile shows 650,000 to 850,000 distinct CDR3 sequences, around 20% of them singletons. Approximately 10 ml of fresh peripheral blood supplied the PBMCs. The CDR3 consists of 14 residues. Trimming removed 0 bases at V and 4 bases at J, with 8 bases between. In germline, CDR1 is SGDLS, CDR2 YYNGEE. The TCR comes from a woman between 45 and 60 years old with Graves' hyperthyroidism that later progressed to Graves' ophthalmopathy. The sample comprised blood. The V call is TRBV9, the J call TRBJ2-1; D gene uncertain. CDR3 loop: CASSVGYPYNEQFF. The CDR3 DNA sequence: TGTGCCAGCAGCGTAGGGTATCCATACAATGAGCAGTTCTTC.